Described below is a single TCR beta chain sequence and its context. Its target is unknown. TCR beta CDR3 amplification used RNA transcripts. HTBI-primed first-round RT-PCR preceded second-round multiplex PCR. TCRdb re-called the multiplex PCR reads through MiXCR, storing one row per CDR3 protein. Counted here are about 180,000 distinct CDR3 sequences, 30% to 45% occurring once; the ten biggest clones make up about 6%. The entry originates in a study of Graves' ophthalmopathy and Graves' hyperthyroidism. Enrollment excluded any patients with other autoimmune diseases, uncontrolled infections, pregnancy or lactation. General observations from the study: Most clonotypes expanded in thyroid above 0.001 frequency were present in blood too.

Germline CDR1 reads WSHSY; CDR2 reads SAAADI. CDR3 length: 13 residues. The ends were cut back, 7 bases at V and 4 bases at J, with 13 bases in the middle. The sample was peripheral blood. This chain connects TRBV10-2 to TRBJ1-2; D is perhaps TRBD1 (5 bases). The clonotype was recovered from a woman between 40 and 50 years old with Graves' ophthalmopathy. CDR3: CASNPGGRYGYTF. DNA of the CDR3: TGCGCCAGCAACCCGGGGGGACGCTATGGCTACACCTTC.